The TCR beta chain described here comes from a study of T-cell reconstitution after alpha-beta-depleted transplantation in children. The length of the CDR3 is 15 residues. V shed 0 bases and J 3 bases; nucleotides not matched to a gene: 2. CDR1 and CDR2 from the germline V gene are KGHSH and LQKENI. The library targeted TCRbeta and was prepared with unique molecular identifiers. Using its own MiXCR run on the PCR reads, TCRdb lists one record per CDR3 protein. This table holds 150,000 to 200,000 distinct CDR3 sequences, approximately 6.8% found once. J is TRBJ1-3 and V is TRBV18, with TRBD1 identical over 7 bases. Sample: PBMCs from the stem cell graft donor, taken from the stem cell graft. This TCR derives from a human donor who donated a stem cell graft to a child with Wiskott-Aldrich syndrome. The CDR3 nucleotides are TGTGCCAGCTCACCACCGGGACAGTTTGGAAACACCATATATTTT. This sequence encodes CASSPPGQFGNTIYF. Supplemented by reference TRBV18 and TRBJ1-3, the full variable domain reads NAGVMQNPRHLVRRRGQEARLRCSPMKGHSHVYWYRQLPEEGLKFMVYLQKENIIDESGMPKERFSAEFPKEGPSILRIQQVVRGDSAAYFCASSPPGQFGNTIYFGEGSWLTVV.